The next 26 T cell receptor beta chains were all read from a single sample in a study of blood T cells in healthy people across ages. Combining a sample-barcoded 5' primer with a J-beta primer mix, a second PCR ran for 7 to 11 cycles. One entry per CDR3 protein, called by TCRdb with MiXCR from the 5' RACE reads. The table has roughly 1.5 million distinct CDR3 sequences, less than 45% seen once. Sequencing was carried out using blood. All receptors derive from a woman younger than 35 in good health.

The V gene is TRBV20-1, the J gene TRBJ1-4; TRBD1 might be the D (5 bases). The CDR3 loop spans 10 amino acids. Germline assignment: CDR1 DFQATT and CDR2 SNEGSKA (reference sequence). V gave up 5 bases and J gave up 13 bases, with 11 bases separating them. The CDR3 region has the DNA TGCAGTGCTCGCAGGGAACGACTGTTTTTT. Translating it yields CSARRERLFF.

Concerning this clonotype: One end of the junction is discordant with germline, which a read error may explain. The chain has TRBV6-5 and TRBJ1-1; D might be TRBD1 (6 bases). The CDR3 is made up of 14 amino acids. Germline loops: CDR1 MNHEY, CDR2 SVGAGI. The CDR3 spells CASRRDPGDTEVFF. For the CDR3, the DNA is TGTGCCAGCAGGCGGGACCCAGGGGACACTGAAGTTTTCTTT.

This clonotype occurred a few times. The V gene is TRBV7-2, the J gene TRBJ1-1; TRBD1 might be the D (5 bases). Trimming left V 0 bases short and J 10 bases short, with 12 bases between. CDR3 length: 13 residues. Germline CDR1 SGHTA, CDR2 FQGNSA. CDR3 loop: CASSLAGVSVAFF. The CDR3 DNA sequence: TGTGCCAGCAGCTTAGCGGGGGTCTCTGTAGCTTTCTTT.

This clonotype was found a few times. The chain carries TRBV7-9 and TRBJ2-5, with TRBD1 matching over 9 bases. Germline V lookup: CDR1 SEHNR, CDR2 FQNEAQ (reference sequence). The CDR3 runs to 17 residues. V lost 1 base to trimming and J lost 0 bases; unmatched junction nucleotides: 6. Written as DNA, the CDR3 is TGTGCCAGCAGCTTAGTACCCGGGACAGGGTACCAAGAGACCCAGTACTTC. This translates into CASSLVPGTGYQETQYF.

V is TRBV25-1 and J is TRBJ2-1, with D perhaps matching TRBD2 (5 bases). The CDR3 covers 13 residues. From germline, CDR1 is MGHDK and CDR2 SYGVNS. With 3 bases removed from V and 12 bases from J, the gap between germline ends came to 15 bases. CDR3 loop: CASSEGTRPRQFF. CDR3 in DNA: TGTGCCAGCAGTGAGGGAACTAGACCCAGGCAGTTCTTC.

This clonotype was seen more than once but under ten times. V and J are TRBV4-3 and TRBJ2-3, with 8 bases matching TRBD2. The germline gives CDR1 LGHNA, CDR2 YSLEER. With 0 bases clipped from V and 2 bases from J, the junction kept 10 bases outside the gene matches. CDR3 length equals 18 residues. The CDR3 DNA reads as TGCGCCAGCAGCCAAGATCGGGGGATAGCGGGGTTCACAGATACGCAGTATTTT. Its translation is CASSQDRGIAGFTDTQYF.

The chain joins TRBV28 to TRBJ1-2; D is possibly TRBD1 (5 bases). CDR1 and CDR2 from the germline V gene are MDHEN and SYDVKM. The V end was cut by 10 bases, the J end by 1 base, with 16 bases between. The CDR3 consists of 14 residues. The CDR3 protein is CAISGAGGNYGYTF. CDR3 nucleotides: TGTGCCATCTCCGGGGCGGGGGGTAACTATGGCTACACCTTC.

The chain is built from TRBV27 and TRBJ2-7, with D perhaps being TRBD1 or TRBD2 (6 bases each). The CDR3 extends over 16 amino acids. Germline values: CDR1 MNHEY, CDR2 SMNVEV (reference sequence). V was pared by 6 bases and J by 9 bases, with 27 bases between. The CDR3 bases are TGTGCCAGCAGCTGGGCCCAGTCGGGGGATATAGGGGGGCAGTACTTC. It specifies CASSWAQSGDIGGQYF.

This chain joins TRBV27 and TRBJ1-2, with TRBD1 identical over 9 bases. Germline CDR1 is MNHEY and CDR2 is SMNVEV (reference sequence). The V segment lost 3 bases and the J segment 7 bases; nucleotides outside the gene matches: 3. This CDR3 contains 13 residues. CDR3 in amino acids: CASSFSGQGGYTF. DNA of the CDR3: TGTGCCAGCAGTTTCTCGGGACAGGGTGGCTACACCTTC.

The chain is built from TRBV27 and TRBJ2-2, with D unresolved. CDR1 is MNHEY, CDR2 SMNVEV, per germline (reference sequence). V shed 6 bases and J shed 6 bases, with 17 bases lying between them. This CDR3 comprises 15 residues. In nucleotides, the CDR3 is TGTGCCAGCAGATCCGGACCCCAGACGCCCGGGGAGCTGTTTTTT. It specifies CASRSGPQTPGELFF.

As regards this clonotype: This may be a read error, as it is one base from a much larger clone. This rearrangement joins TRBV10-3 to TRBJ2-1; TRBD2 agrees at 7 bases. The CDR3 is 16 amino acids. Germline V gene lookup returns CDR1 ENHRY and CDR2 SYGVKD. J gave up 4 bases and V 4 bases, and 10 bases lay outside the gene matches. The CDR3 DNA is TGTGCCATCAGTGTCGAGGGGCGGGAGTCTTACAATGAGCAGTTCTTC. Protein sequence: CAISVEGRESYNEQFF.

This clonotype showed up just a few times. The chain joins TRBV4-1 to TRBJ2-7; D unresolved. Trimming took off 3 bases at V and 1 base at J, with 7 bases between the two ends. In germline, CDR1 is MGHRA, CDR2 YSYEKL. The CDR3 is 13 residues long. Here the CDR3 reads CASSQVASYEQYF. CDR3 in DNA: TGCGCCAGCAGCCAGGTAGCTTCCTACGAGCAGTACTTC.

The rearrangement links TRBV4-3 to TRBJ2-7; TRBD2 is a possible D gene (5 bases). Trimming took 0 bases from V and 7 from J, leaving 16 bases between them. The CDR3 runs to 15 residues. From germline, CDR1 is LGHNA and CDR2 YSLEER. The CDR3 protein is CASSQDLRGNNEQYF. In nucleotides, the CDR3 is TGCGCCAGCAGCCAAGATTTACGGGGAAACAATGAGCAGTACTTC.

The rearrangement uses TRBV7-2 and TRBJ2-3; D gene ambiguous. Per the germline V gene, CDR1 is SGHTA and CDR2 is FQGNSA. The V end was cut by 1 base, the J end by 4 bases, with 6 bases between. This CDR3 contains 13 residues. CDR3 sequence (DNA): TGTGCCAGCAGCTTAGGTGAGCCAGATACGCAGTATTTT. This sequence encodes CASSLGEPDTQYF.

The chain is built from TRBV7-9 and TRBJ1-1, with D perhaps TRBD1 (5 bases). Germline loops: CDR1 SEHNR, CDR2 FQNEAQ (reference sequence). This CDR3 is 15 amino acids long. V was pared by 2 bases and J by 1 base, with 11 bases between. CDR3 in DNA: TGTGCCAGCAGCTTATCGGGACTGAAGAACACTGAAGCTTTCTTT. The encoded protein is CASSLSGLKNTEAFF.

This clonotype was counted a few times. This chain connects TRBV10-3 to TRBJ1-1; no clear D. This CDR3 contains 11 residues. Germline V lookup: CDR1 ENHRY, CDR2 SYGVKD. The germline V and J ends were trimmed by 6 bases and 5 bases, with 7 bases remaining between them. CDR3 residues: CAIRRGTEAFF. In DNA, the CDR3 is TGTGCCATCAGACGTGGAACTGAAGCTTTCTTT.

The chain combines TRBV10-3 with TRBJ2-7; D may be TRBD2 (5 bases). V shed 3 bases and J shed 0 bases, with 21 bases lying between them. Per the germline V gene, CDR1 is ENHRY and CDR2 is SYGVKD. The CDR3 loop spans 18 amino acids. This CDR3 is CAISDPSGGQESSYEQYF. The DNA of the CDR3 is TGTGCCATCAGTGACCCTTCCGGCGGGCAGGAGAGCTCCTACGAGCAGTACTTC.

This clonotype was counted at least ten times. The rearrangement joins TRBV20-1 to TRBJ2-5, with a possible D match to TRBD2 (6 bases). This CDR3 contains 13 residues. Deletions cut 4 bases from V and 11 bases from J, with 20 bases between. In germline, CDR1 is DFQATT, CDR2 SNEGSKA (reference sequence). The CDR3 DNA is TGCAGTGCTATAGCCGGGAGACAGAGAGAGCAGTACTTC. Translated: CSAIAGRQREQYF.

In this sample, this clonotype turned up a few times. The V and J genes are TRBV27 and TRBJ2-3, with a tentative D call TRBD2 (5 bases). V lost 3 bases to trimming and J lost 2 bases, with 9 bases between them. The CDR3 has 14 residues. Germline V gene sequence: CDR1 MNHEY, CDR2 SMNVEV (reference sequence). CDR3 nucleotides: TGTGCCAGCAGTTTTGCGGGTTTCACAGATACGCAGTATTTT. Residues: CASSFAGFTDTQYF.

As to this clonotype: A much larger clone sits a single nucleotide away, making a read error possible. This chain connects TRBV29-1 to TRBJ2-1; 7 positions agree with TRBD2. The closer fit of TRBJ2-7 to the DNA end suggests the J call may be wrong. CDR1 is SQVTM and CDR2 is ANQGSEA in the germline V gene. The CDR3 has 16 amino acids. The CDR3 region has the DNA TGCAGCCTCCGGCTAGCGGCCAGGACCTCCTACAATGAGCAGTACTTC. Translating it yields CSLRLAARTSYNEQYF.

As for this clonotype: One end of the junction fails to match germline, which may point to a read error. The chain has TRBV2 and TRBJ2-7; D might be TRBD2 (5 bases). This CDR3 contains 14 residues. Germline lookup yields CDR1 SNHLY and CDR2 FYNNEI. CDR3: CASSVEEIAYQQYF. The CDR3 DNA follows: TGTGCCAGCAGTGTGGAGGAAATCGCCTACCAGCAGTACTTC.

This clonotype has a single count. CDR3 nucleotides: TGTGCCAGCAGTTATACAGGGATTAGAGAGACCCAGTACTTC. Encoded protein: CASSYTGIRETQYF. The genes are TRBV6-6 and TRBJ2-5; TRBD1 is a possible D gene (6 bases). The CDR3 spans 14 residues. Germline CDR1 and CDR2: MNHNY and SVGAGI (reference sequence). Trimming shortened V by 3 bases and J by 4 bases, and 12 bases separated the two germline ends.

This chain joins TRBV20-1 and TRBJ1-5; the D is unclear. V was trimmed by 0 bases and J by 6 bases, leaving 9 bases between them. This CDR3 comprises 13 residues. Looked up from germline, CDR1 is DFQATT and CDR2 is SNEGSKA (reference sequence). The CDR3 loop reads CSAREGIFQPQHF. The CDR3 DNA sequence: TGCAGTGCTAGAGAGGGGATATTTCAGCCCCAGCATTTT.

Only a few counts were recorded for this clonotype. The rearrangement joins TRBV27 to TRBJ2-1; D call uncertain. The CDR3 length is 15 residues. CDR1 and CDR2 from the germline V gene are MNHEY and SMNVEV (reference sequence). Deletions cut 3 bases from V and 2 bases from J, with 11 bases between. The CDR3 region has the DNA TGTGCCAGCAGTTTTAGCTCTCGGACCTACAATGAGCAGTTCTTC. This encodes CASSFSSRTYNEQFF.

The chain is built from TRBV19 and TRBJ1-5, with a weak D call TRBD1 (6 bases). The germline gives CDR1 LNHDA, CDR2 SQIVND (reference sequence). Trimming removed 6 bases from V and 5 bases from J, with 14 bases in between. The CDR3 contains 14 residues. The CDR3 sequence is CASRNINRDQPQHF. DNA of the CDR3: TGTGCCAGTAGAAATATAAACAGGGATCAGCCCCAGCATTTT.

The chain couples TRBV6-2 or TRBV6-3 to TRBJ1-4, with 9 bases lining up with TRBD1. The CDR3 loop spans 12 amino acids. V lost 6 bases to trimming and J lost 14 bases; unmatched junction nucleotides: 7. Germline CDR1 and CDR2: MNHEY and SVGEGT. The CDR3 DNA sequence: TGTGCCAGCAGGATGACAGGGGGTCGTCTGTTTTTT. Translation: CASRMTGGRLFF.